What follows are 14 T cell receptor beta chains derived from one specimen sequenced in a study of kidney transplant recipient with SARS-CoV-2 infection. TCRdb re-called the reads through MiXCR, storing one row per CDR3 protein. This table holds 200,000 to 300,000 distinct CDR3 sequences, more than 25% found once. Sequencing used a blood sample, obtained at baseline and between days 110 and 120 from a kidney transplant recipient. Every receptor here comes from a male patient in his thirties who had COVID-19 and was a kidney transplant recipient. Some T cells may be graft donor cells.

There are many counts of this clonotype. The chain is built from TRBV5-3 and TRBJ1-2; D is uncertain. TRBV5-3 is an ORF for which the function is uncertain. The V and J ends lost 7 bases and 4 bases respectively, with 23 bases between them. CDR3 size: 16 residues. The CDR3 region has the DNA TGTGCCAGAGAACGGGGAGTGGTGAGAAAGACCTATGGCTACACCTTC. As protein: CARERGVVRKTYGYTF.

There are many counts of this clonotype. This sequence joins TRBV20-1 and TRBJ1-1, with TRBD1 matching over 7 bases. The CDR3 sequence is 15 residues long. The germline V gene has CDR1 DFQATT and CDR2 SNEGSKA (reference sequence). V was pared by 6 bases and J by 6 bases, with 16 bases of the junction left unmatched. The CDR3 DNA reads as TGCAGTGCAACACCTCCTTCGACAGGGAGTTCTGAAGCTTTCTTT. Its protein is CSATPPSTGSSEAFF.

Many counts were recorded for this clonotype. CDR3 protein: CASSFGSEDYGYTF. DNA for the CDR3: TGCGCCAGCAGCTTCGGATCGGAGGACTATGGCTACACCTTC. The chain links TRBV5-1 to TRBJ1-2; D gene uncertain. Trimming left V 2 bases short and J 3 bases short, with 11 bases between. The CDR3 is made up of 14 amino acids. Looked up from germline, CDR1 is SGHRS and CDR2 is YFSETQ.

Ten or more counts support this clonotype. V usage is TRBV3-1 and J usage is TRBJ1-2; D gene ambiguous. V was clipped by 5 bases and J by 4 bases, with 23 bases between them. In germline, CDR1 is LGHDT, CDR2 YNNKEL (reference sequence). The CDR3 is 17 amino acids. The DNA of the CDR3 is TGTGCCAGCAGCGTGCAAATCACCCTTCGAAAGACCTATGGCTACACCTTC. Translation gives CASSVQITLRKTYGYTF.

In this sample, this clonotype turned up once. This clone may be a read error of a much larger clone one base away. The CDR3 nucleotides are TGTGCCGCCAGCGTCACAGGCGCAGCTTTATATTTGAACACTGAAGCTTTCTTT. This sequence encodes CAASVTGAALYLNTEAFF. V is TRBV15 and J is TRBJ1-1; perhaps TRBD1 as D (5 bases). The CDR3 contains 18 residues. The V gene's germline CDR1 is LNHNV and CDR2 YYDKDF (reference sequence).

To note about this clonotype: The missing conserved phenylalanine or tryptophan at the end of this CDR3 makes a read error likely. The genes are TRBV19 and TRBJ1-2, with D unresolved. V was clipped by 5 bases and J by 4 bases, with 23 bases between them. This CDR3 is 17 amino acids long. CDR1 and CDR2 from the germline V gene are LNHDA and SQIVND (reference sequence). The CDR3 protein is CASSRAMTNRKTYGYTL. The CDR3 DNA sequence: TGTGCCAGTAGTCGCGCTATGACAAATCGAAAGACCTATGGCTACACCCTC.

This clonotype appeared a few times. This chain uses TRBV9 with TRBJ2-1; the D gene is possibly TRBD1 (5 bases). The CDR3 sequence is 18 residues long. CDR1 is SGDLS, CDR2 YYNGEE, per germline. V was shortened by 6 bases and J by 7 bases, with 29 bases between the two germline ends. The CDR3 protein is CASNVHYGAPTLGNEQFF. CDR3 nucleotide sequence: TGTGCCAGCAACGTCCACTATGGGGCTCCGACTTTGGGTAATGAGCAGTTCTTC.

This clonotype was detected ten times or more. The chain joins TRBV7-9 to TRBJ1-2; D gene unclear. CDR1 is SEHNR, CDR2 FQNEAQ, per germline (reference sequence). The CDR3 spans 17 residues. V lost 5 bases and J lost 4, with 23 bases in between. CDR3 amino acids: CASSPNLYHGKTYGYTF. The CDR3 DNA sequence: TGTGCCAGCAGCCCAAATCTATACCATGGAAAGACCTATGGCTACACCTTC.

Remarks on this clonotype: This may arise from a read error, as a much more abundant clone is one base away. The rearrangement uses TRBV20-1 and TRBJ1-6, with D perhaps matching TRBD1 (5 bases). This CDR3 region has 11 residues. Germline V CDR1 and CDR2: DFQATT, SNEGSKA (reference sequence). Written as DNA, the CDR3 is TGCAGTGCTGCAGGGAATTTACCCCTCCACTTT. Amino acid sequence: CSAAGNLPLHF.

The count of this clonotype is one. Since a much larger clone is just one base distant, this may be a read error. CDR3 coding DNA: TGTGGCAGTCATTCGAGGATAACACGAAGTCGGGCCAACGTCCTGACTTTC. This codes for CGSHSRITRSRANVLTF. The rearrangement uses TRBV8-2 and TRBJ2-6. TRBV8-2 is termed a pseudogene. The CDR3 has 17 residues.

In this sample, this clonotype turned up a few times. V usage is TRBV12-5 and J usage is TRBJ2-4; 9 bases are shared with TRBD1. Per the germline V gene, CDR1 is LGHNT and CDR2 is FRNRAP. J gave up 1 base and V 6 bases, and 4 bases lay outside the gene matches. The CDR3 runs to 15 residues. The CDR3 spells CASGPGTGAKNIQYF. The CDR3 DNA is TGTGCTAGTGGACCCGGGACAGGGGCCAAAAACATTCAGTACTTC.

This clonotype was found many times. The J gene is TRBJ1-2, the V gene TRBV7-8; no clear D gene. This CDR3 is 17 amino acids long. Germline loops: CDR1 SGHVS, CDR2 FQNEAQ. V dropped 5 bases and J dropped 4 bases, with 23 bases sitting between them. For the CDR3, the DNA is TGTGCCAGCAGCAGCGGCCTGTTTACCCGAAAGACCTATGGCTACACCTTC. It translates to CASSSGLFTRKTYGYTF.

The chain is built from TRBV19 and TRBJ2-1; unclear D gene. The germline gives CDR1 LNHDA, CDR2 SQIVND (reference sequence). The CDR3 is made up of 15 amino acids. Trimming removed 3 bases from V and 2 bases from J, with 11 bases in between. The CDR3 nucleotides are TGTGCCAGTAGTATTTCTGGCGGCACCTACAATGAGCAGTTCTTC. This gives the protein CASSISGGTYNEQFF.

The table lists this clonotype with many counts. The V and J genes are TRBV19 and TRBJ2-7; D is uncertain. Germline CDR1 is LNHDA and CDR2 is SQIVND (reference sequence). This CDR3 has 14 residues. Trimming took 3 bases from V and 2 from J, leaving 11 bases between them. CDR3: CASSIGVGTYEQYF. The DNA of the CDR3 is TGTGCCAGTAGTATTGGGGTCGGCACCTACGAGCAGTACTTC. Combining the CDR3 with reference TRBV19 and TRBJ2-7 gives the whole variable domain DGGITQSPKYLFRKEGQNVTLSCEQNLNHDAMYWYRQDPGQGLRLIYYSQIVNDFQKGDIAEGYSVSREKKESFPLTVTSAQKNPTAFYLCASSIGVGTYEQYFGPGTRLTVT.